This T cell receptor beta chain was captured in a study of CD4 T cells in relation to SARS-CoV-2 and coronaviruses. The table came from immunoSEQ multiplex PCR; TCRdb's copy has only in-frame clones and leaves some out. Of some 27,000 clones listed, around two thirds are singletons. The J segment lost 10 bases and the V segment lost 5 bases, leaving 6 bases of the junction unmatched. This CDR3 has 12 residues. Germline CDR1 is MNHEY and CDR2 is SVGEGT. Before the COVID-19 pandemic, during about 2011-2019, CD4+ T cells were taken from unexposed donors. Isolation of CD4+ T cells took place after less than 13 days in culture. A word on this clone: Its antigen is unknown.

The sequence came from a human donor in good health. Sample: CD4+ T cells from PBMCs, cultured in vitro. This sequence joins TRBV6-2 or TRBV6-3 and TRBJ1-1; 8 nucleotides agree with TRBD1. The CDR3 coding sequence is TGTGCCAGCAGTCCCAGGGGGCGCGGAGCTTTCTTT. It codes for CASSPRGRGAFF.